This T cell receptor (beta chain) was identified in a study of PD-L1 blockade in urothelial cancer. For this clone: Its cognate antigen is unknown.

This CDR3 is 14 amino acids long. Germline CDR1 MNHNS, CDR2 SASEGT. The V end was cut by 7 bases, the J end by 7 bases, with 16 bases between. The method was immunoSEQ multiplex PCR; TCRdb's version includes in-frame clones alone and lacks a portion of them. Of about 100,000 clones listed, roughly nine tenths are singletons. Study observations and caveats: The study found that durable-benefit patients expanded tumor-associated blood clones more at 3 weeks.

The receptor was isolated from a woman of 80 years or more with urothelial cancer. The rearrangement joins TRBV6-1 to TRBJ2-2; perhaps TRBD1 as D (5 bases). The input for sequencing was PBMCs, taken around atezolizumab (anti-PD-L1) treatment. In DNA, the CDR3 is TGTGCCAGCATTGGTAACAGGCTGAGCGGGGAGCTGTTTTTT. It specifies CASIGNRLSGELFF.